In this sample, the clone carrying this T cell receptor (beta chain) turned up many times. As for time point: newly diagnosed GD, antithyroid drugs for less than 3 months. Following extraction of RNA from PBMCs, that RNA was used to make the TCR library. Building the TCR beta libraries relied on iRepertoire HTBI primers, and CDR3 regions underwent Arm-PCR. TCRdb fed the multiplex PCR reads into MiXCR, producing one record per CDR3 protein. The sample carries 350,000 to 550,000 distinct CDR3 sequences, approximately 15% recorded once. The data stem from a study of regulatory T cells in long-lasting Graves disease. V was clipped by 6 bases and J by 1 base, with 9 bases between them. Germline V CDR1 and CDR2: SGHTA, FQGNSA. The CDR3 loop spans 13 amino acids. These sequences were also reported in another study, on T cells in Graves' hyperthyroidism and ophthalmopathy.

The receptor comes from a woman in her forties or fifties with Graves disease. The V call is TRBV7-2, the J call TRBJ2-5; either TRBD1 or TRBD2 may supply D (5 bases each). Source: peripheral blood mononuclear cells (PBMCs), taken at new diagnosis, from a patient treated with antithyroid drugs. The CDR3 loop is CASSFGTQETQYF. CDR3 DNA sequence: TGTGCCAGCAGTTTCGGGACCCAAGAGACCCAGTACTTC. Full variable domain (missing parts from reference TRBV7-2 and TRBJ2-5): GAGVSQSPSNKVTEKGKDVELRCDPISGHTALYWYRQSLGQGLEFLIYFQGNSAPDKSGLPSDRFSAERTGGSVSTLTIQRTQQEDSAVYLCASSFGTQETQYFGPGTRLLVL.